These 21 T cell receptor beta chains were sequenced from one sample in a study of blood T cell repertoires in COVID-19. TCRdb keeps only in-frame clones here, not all; method: immunoSEQ multiplex PCR. The sample contains approximately 92,000 clones, about three quarters of which appear only once. Sequencing was performed on peripheral blood. Receptors originate from a man aged 50 or older who had recovered from COVID-19.

This chain joins TRBV6-4 and TRBJ2-7, with 10 bases aligning to TRBD1. Trimming at V came to 4 bases and at J to 3 bases, leaving 12 bases not matched to a gene. Germline values: CDR1 MRHNA, CDR2 SNTAGT. This CDR3 is built from 17 residues. CDR3 bases: TGTGCCAGCAGTGCCAGGTCCCTAGGACAGGGGGACTACGAGCAGTACTTC. It translates to CASSARSLGQGDYEQYF.

The chain employs TRBV19 and TRBJ1-2; a possible D gene is TRBD1 (6 bases). Germline CDR1 and CDR2: LNHDA and SQIVND (reference sequence). The CDR3 sequence is 15 residues long. V was cut by 5 bases and J by 4 bases, with 17 bases left in between. The CDR3 here is CASSGSFGQSYGYTF. The DNA of the CDR3 is TGTGCCAGTAGTGGATCCTTTGGACAGAGCTATGGCTACACCTTC. Full variable domain (outside the CDR3, taken from reference TRBV19 and TRBJ1-2): DGGITQSPKYLFRKEGQNVTLSCEQNLNHDAMYWYRQDPGQGLRLIYYSQIVNDFQKGDIAEGYSVSREKKESFPLTVTSAQKNPTAFYLCASSGSFGQSYGYTFGSGTRLTVV.

V and J are TRBV6-2 or TRBV6-3 and TRBJ1-1, with 10 bases that match TRBD1. The CDR3 runs 15 residues. Trimming removed 4 bases from V and 10 bases from J; junction bases left unmatched: 12. Germline V lookup: CDR1 MNHEY, CDR2 SVGEGT. The CDR3 reads CASSSPGQGGYRAFF. Written as DNA, the CDR3 is TGTGCCAGCAGTTCTCCAGGACAGGGGGGTTATCGAGCTTTCTTT.

This clone appeared a few times. This chain joins TRBV7-8 and TRBJ1-3, with D unclear. The V gene lost 4 bases and the J gene lost 7 bases, with 14 bases spanning the gap. This CDR3 has 14 amino acids. Germline CDR1 SGHVS, CDR2 FQNEAQ. The CDR3 DNA is TGTGCCAGCAGCTCATCTACGGCGGGGAACACCATATATTTT. It specifies CASSSSTAGNTIYF.

This chain links TRBV7-3 with TRBJ2-7, with 7 bases matching TRBD2. The ends lost 3 bases at V and 0 bases at J; junction bases unmatched: 5. CDR1 is SGHTA, CDR2 FQGTGA, per germline. CDR3 length: 15 residues. The CDR3 reads CASSLTSGASYEQYF. The CDR3 nucleotides read TGTGCCAGCAGCTTGACAAGCGGGGCCTCCTACGAGCAGTACTTC.

The V and J genes are TRBV9 and TRBJ1-4; a possible D gene is TRBD1 (5 bases). The CDR3 sequence is 14 residues long. Per the germline V gene, CDR1 is SGDLS and CDR2 is YYNGEE. The germline V and J ends were trimmed by 3 bases and 7 bases, with 13 bases remaining between them. CDR3 coding DNA: TGTGCCAGCAGCGCCGACCAGGGCGGTGAAAAACTGTTTTTT. Protein sequence: CASSADQGGEKLFF.

This chain uses TRBV7-2 with TRBJ1-6, with a tentative D call TRBD1 (5 bases). V dropped 3 bases and J dropped 9 bases, with 18 bases sitting between them. Per the germline V gene, CDR1 is SGHTA and CDR2 is FQGNSA. This CDR3 contains 16 residues. DNA of the CDR3: TGTGCCAGCAGCTTGGACCGCTCAATCGGGGGTTCACCCCTCCACTTT. This codes for CASSLDRSIGGSPLHF.

The chain combines TRBV4-1 with TRBJ1-5, with D hard to call. The CDR3 length is 17 residues. The V end lost 0 bases, the J end lost 2 bases, and 14 bases lay between the germline ends. Germline assignment: CDR1 MGHRA and CDR2 YSYEKL. CDR3 loop: CASSQDGRGVGNQPQHF. CDR3 nucleotide sequence: TGCGCCAGCAGCCAAGATGGGCGCGGGGTGGGCAATCAGCCCCAGCATTTT.

The chain uses TRBV19 and TRBJ1-2; 8 bases are shared with TRBD1. Germline V gives CDR1 LNHDA, CDR2 SQIVND (reference sequence). CDR3 length: 16 residues. V trimming: 3 bases; J trimming: 3 bases; junction bases outside the gene matches: 9. The CDR3 loop reads CASSIGSGGADYGYTF. CDR3 nucleotide sequence: TGTGCCAGTAGTATCGGATCAGGGGGCGCCGACTATGGCTACACCTTC.

The chain joins TRBV6-5 to TRBJ1-5; 8 bases agree with TRBD1. Losses at the gene ends were 6 bases for V and 6 bases for J; bases not matched to a gene: 4. The CDR3 has 13 amino acids. Germline V gene data show CDR1 as MNHEY and CDR2 as SVGAGI. CDR3 in amino acids: CASRTGVAQPQHF. CDR3 DNA: TGTGCCAGCAGGACAGGGGTGGCTCAGCCCCAGCATTTT.

The chain joins TRBV3-1 (or the pseudogene TRBV3-2) to TRBJ1-5; D call uncertain. Germline V gives CDR1 LGHDT, CDR2 YNNKEL (reference sequence). The germline V and J ends were trimmed by 2 bases and 2 bases, with 4 bases remaining between them. There are 13 residues in the CDR3. Here the CDR3 reads CASSQSGNQPQHF. As DNA, the CDR3 is TGTGCCAGCAGCCAATCGGGCAATCAGCCCCAGCATTTT.

This rearrangement joins TRBV18 to TRBJ1-1; no clear D gene. The germline CDR1 and CDR2 sequences are KGHSH and LQKENI. V shed 2 bases and J shed 2 bases, with 6 bases lying between them. This CDR3 has 13 residues. The chain's CDR3 is CASSPGQNTEAFF. CDR3 in DNA: TGTGCCAGCTCACCAGGGCAAAACACTGAAGCTTTCTTT.

The gene calls are TRBV27 and TRBJ2-7, with 8 bases that match TRBD2. V was pared by 8 bases and J by 4 bases, with 10 bases of the junction left unmatched. Germline V lookup: CDR1 MNHEY, CDR2 SMNVEV (reference sequence). This CDR3 region has 14 residues. The CDR3 region is CASGPGGRTYEQYF. CDR3 nucleotides: TGTGCCAGCGGTCCGGGAGGGAGGACTTACGAGCAGTACTTC.

The chain couples TRBV9 to TRBJ2-1; 10 nucleotides line up with TRBD1. Germline CDR1 and CDR2: SGDLS and YYNGEE. The V and J ends lost 3 bases and 3 bases, in that order; junction bases with no gene match: 6. The CDR3 contains 16 residues. The CDR3 sequence: CASSAGRDRGYNEQFF. Here the CDR3 DNA reads TGTGCCAGCAGCGCCGGCCGGGACAGGGGCTACAATGAGCAGTTCTTC.

The rearrangement links TRBV9 to TRBJ2-5, with TRBD1 identical over 8 bases. The CDR3 totals 15 residues. Germline values: CDR1 SGDLS, CDR2 YYNGEE. The V segment lost 6 bases and the J segment 4 bases; nucleotides outside the gene matches: 11. The CDR3 loop is CASTVGQGIGETQYF. The CDR3 nucleotides are TGTGCCAGCACCGTCGGACAGGGAATAGGAGAGACCCAGTACTTC.

This clone was observed a handful of times. This sequence joins TRBV5-4 and TRBJ1-1; 7 nucleotides match TRBD1. The J segment lost 5 bases and the V segment lost 1 base, leaving 5 bases of the junction unmatched. CDR3 length: 14 residues. Looked up from germline, CDR1 is SGHNT and CDR2 is YYREEE (reference sequence). The CDR3: CASSLRQGRTEAFF. The CDR3 bases are TGTGCCAGCAGCTTGAGACAGGGCCGGACTGAAGCTTTCTTT. Combining the CDR3 with reference TRBV5-4 and TRBJ1-1 gives the whole variable domain ETGVTQSPTHLIKTRGQQVTLRCSSQSGHNTVSWYQQALGQGPQFIFQYYREEENGRGNFPPRFSGLQFPNYSSELNVNALELDDSALYLCASSLRQGRTEAFFGQGTRLTVV.

This clone showed up just once. J is TRBJ2-2 and V is TRBV11-2; 7 bases fit TRBD2. CDR1 and CDR2 (germline): SGHAT, FQNNGV. The CDR3 extends over 15 amino acids. Trimming at V came to 5 bases and at J to 5 bases, leaving 8 bases not matched to a gene. The CDR3 here is CASSTRQGGTGELFF. The CDR3, as DNA: TGTGCCAGCAGCACCCGTCAGGGAGGGACCGGGGAGCTGTTTTTT.

The chain joins TRBV4-2 to TRBJ2-5, with 8 nucleotides matching TRBD2. J lost 4 bases, V lost 1 base, and 17 bases had no gene match. This CDR3 is 19 amino acids long. Germline CDR1 reads LGHNA; CDR2 reads YNFKEQ. The CDR3 is CASSQVLDSRRGVGETQYF. CDR3 coding DNA: TGTGCCAGCAGCCAAGTATTAGATTCGAGGCGGGGGGTGGGAGAGACCCAGTACTTC.

This chain links TRBV3-1 (or the pseudogene TRBV3-2) with TRBJ2-3, with TRBD1 matching over 8 bases. Germline values: CDR1 LGHDT, CDR2 YNNKEL (reference sequence). J lost 6 bases, V lost 4 bases, and 12 bases had no gene match. The CDR3 covers 16 residues. CDR3 DNA: TGTGCCAGCAGCCCGCAGGGGGCCGCTGTTTCGGATACGCAGTATTTT. It is translated as CASSPQGAAVSDTQYF.

The rearrangement uses TRBV7-2 and TRBJ1-2; no clear D gene. The CDR3 covers 14 residues. Per the germline V gene, CDR1 is SGHTA and CDR2 is FQGNSA. V lost 3 bases, J lost 5 bases, and 13 bases lay in between. The CDR3 nucleotides are TGTGCCAGCAGCTTCCAGGTTCTTCTATATGGCTACACCTTC. It translates to CASSFQVLLYGYTF.

The V call is TRBV4-3, the J call TRBJ2-3; 7 nucleotides align to TRBD2. J was trimmed by 1 base and V by 1 base; bases with no gene match: 5. CDR3 length equals 16 residues. Per the germline V gene, CDR1 is LGHNA and CDR2 is YSLEER. The chain's CDR3 is CASSQGEGIGTDTQYF. In DNA, the CDR3 is TGCGCCAGCAGCCAAGGGGAGGGTATCGGCACAGATACGCAGTATTTT.